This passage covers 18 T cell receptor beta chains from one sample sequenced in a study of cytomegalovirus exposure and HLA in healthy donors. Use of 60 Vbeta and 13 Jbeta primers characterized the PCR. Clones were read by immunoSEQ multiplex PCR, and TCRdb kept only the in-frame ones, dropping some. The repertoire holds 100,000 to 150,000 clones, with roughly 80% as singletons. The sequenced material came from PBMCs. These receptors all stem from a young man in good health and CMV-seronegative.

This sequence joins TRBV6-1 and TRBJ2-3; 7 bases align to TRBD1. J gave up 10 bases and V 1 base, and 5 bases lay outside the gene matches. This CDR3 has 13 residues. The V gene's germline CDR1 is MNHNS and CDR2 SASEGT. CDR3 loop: CASSEVYRGSQYF. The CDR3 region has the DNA TGTGCCAGCAGTGAAGTCTACAGGGGCTCGCAGTATTTT.

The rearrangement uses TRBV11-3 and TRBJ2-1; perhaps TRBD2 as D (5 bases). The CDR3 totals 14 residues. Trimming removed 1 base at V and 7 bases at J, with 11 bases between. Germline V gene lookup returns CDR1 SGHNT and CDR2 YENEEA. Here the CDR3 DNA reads TGTGCCAGCAGCTTAGGCGGGCTTCGGAATGAGCAGTTCTTC. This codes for CASSLGGLRNEQFF.

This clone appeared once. The CDR3 DNA reads as TGTGCCAGCAGCTTACTGAGGGACGGGGACACCTATTCACCCCTCCACTTT. Protein: CASSLLRDGDTYSPLHF. The chain couples TRBV9 to TRBJ1-6; tentatively, D is TRBD1 (6 bases). The germline gives CDR1 SGDLS, CDR2 YYNGEE. The CDR3 sequence is 17 residues long. V lost 4 bases and J 8 bases, leaving 22 bases between the germline ends.

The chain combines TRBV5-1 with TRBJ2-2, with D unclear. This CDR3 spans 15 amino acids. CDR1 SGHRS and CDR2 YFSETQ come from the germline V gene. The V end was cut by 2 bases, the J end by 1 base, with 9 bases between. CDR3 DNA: TGCGCCAGCAGCTTCCTTGAGGTGAACACCGGGGAGCTGTTTTTT. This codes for CASSFLEVNTGELFF.

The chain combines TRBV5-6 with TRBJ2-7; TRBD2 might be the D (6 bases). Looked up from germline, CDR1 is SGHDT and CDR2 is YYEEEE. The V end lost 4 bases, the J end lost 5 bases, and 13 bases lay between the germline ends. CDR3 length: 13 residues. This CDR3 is CASSIGGADEQYF. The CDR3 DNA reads TGTGCCAGCAGCATTGGCGGGGCTGACGAGCAGTACTTC.

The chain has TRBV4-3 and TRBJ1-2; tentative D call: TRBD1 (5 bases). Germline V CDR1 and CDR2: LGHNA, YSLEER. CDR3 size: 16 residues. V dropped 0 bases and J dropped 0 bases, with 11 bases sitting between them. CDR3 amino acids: CASSQDLGPTNYGYTF. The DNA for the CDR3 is TGCGCCAGCAGCCAAGATCTGGGGCCTACTAACTATGGCTACACCTTC.

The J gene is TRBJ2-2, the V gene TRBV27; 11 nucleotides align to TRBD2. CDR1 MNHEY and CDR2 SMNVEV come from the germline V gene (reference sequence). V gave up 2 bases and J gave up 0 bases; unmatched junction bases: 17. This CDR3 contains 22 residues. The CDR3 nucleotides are TGTGCCAGCAGTTTACTTAGTATAGCGCTAGCGGGGGGCCTCGCGAACACCGGGGAGCTGTTTTTT. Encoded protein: CASSLLSIALAGGLANTGELFF.

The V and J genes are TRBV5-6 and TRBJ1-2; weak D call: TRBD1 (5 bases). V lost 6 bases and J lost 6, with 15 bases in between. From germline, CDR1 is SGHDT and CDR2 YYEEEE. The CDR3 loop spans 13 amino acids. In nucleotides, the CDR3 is TGTGCCAGCATGGTTGGGGGGGGAGATGGCTACACCTTC. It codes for CASMVGGGDGYTF.

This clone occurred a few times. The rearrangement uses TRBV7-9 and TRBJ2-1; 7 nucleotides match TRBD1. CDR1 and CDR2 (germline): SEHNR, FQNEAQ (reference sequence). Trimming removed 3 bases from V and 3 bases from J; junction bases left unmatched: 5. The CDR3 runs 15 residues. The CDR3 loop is CASSFDRDNYNEQFF. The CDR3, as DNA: TGTGCCAGCAGCTTCGACAGGGATAACTACAATGAGCAGTTCTTC.

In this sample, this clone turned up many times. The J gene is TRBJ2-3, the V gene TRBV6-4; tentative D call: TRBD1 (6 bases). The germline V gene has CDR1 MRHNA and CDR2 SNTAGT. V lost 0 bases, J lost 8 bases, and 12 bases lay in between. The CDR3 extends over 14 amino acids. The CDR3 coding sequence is TGTGCCAGCAGTGACTCAGGGGGATCGGGTACGCAGTATTTT. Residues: CASSDSGGSGTQYF.

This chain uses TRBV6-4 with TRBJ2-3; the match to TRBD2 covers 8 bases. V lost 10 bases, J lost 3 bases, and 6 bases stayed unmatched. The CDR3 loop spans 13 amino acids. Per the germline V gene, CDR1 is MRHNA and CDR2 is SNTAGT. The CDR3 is CATRGGRTDTQYF. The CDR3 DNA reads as TGTGCCACCCGGGGGGGCCGGACAGATACGCAGTATTTT.

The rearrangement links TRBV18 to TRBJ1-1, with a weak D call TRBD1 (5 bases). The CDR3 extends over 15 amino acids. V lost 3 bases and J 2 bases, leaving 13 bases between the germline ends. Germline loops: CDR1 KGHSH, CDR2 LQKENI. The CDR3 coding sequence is TGTGCCAGCTCACCGCTTCCGACAGACAACACTGAAGCTTTCTTT. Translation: CASSPLPTDNTEAFF.

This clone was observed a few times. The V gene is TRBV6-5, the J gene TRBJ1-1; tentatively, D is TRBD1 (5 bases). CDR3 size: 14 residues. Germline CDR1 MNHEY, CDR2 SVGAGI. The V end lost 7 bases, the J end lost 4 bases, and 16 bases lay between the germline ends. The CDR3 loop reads CASTNRGYSTEAFF. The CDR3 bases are TGTGCCAGCACCAATCGGGGGTATAGCACTGAAGCTTTCTTT.

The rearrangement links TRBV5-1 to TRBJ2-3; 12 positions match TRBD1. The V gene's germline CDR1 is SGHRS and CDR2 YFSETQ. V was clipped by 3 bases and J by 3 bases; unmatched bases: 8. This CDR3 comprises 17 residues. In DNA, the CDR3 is TGCGCCAGCAGCTGGGGGACAGGGGGCTCTAGTACAGATACGCAGTATTTT. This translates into CASSWGTGGSSTDTQYF.

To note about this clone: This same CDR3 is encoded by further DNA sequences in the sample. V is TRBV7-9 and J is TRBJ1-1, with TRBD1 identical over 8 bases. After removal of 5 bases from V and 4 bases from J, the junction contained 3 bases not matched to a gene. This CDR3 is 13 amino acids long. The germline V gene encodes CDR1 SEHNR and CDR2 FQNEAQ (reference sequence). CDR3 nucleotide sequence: TGTGCCAGCAGCAGAACAGGGGGCACTGAAGCTTTCTTT. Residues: CASSRTGGTEAFF.

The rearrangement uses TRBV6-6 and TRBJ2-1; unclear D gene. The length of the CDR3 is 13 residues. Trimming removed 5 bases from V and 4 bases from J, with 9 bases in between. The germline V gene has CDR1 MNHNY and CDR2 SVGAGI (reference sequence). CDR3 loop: CASSLDNYNEQFF. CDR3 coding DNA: TGTGCCAGCAGTCTCGACAATTACAATGAGCAGTTCTTC.

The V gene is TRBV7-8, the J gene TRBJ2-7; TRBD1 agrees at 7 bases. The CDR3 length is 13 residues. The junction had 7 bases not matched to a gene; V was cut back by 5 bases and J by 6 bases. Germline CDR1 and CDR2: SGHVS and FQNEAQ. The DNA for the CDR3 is TGTGCCAGCAGCCATCGACAGGGACCCGAGCAGTACTTC. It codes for CASSHRQGPEQYF.

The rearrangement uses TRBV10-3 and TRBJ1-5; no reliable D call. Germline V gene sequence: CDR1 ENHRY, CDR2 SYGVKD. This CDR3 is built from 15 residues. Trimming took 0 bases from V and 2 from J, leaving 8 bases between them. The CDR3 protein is CAISESFGGNQPQHF. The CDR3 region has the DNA TGTGCCATCAGTGAGTCGTTTGGAGGCAATCAGCCCCAGCATTTT.